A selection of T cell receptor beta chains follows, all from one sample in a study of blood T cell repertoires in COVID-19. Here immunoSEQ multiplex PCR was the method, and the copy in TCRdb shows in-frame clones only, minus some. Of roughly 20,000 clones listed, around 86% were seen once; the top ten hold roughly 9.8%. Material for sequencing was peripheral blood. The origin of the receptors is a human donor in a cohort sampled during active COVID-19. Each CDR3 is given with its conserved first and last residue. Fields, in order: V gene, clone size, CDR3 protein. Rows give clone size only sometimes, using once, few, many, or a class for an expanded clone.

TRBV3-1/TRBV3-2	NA	CASSHPGGRRTDTQYF
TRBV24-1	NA	CATSDQLAENTGELFF
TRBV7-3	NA	CASSLFEGAEAFF
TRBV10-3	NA	CAISARDRGQTEAFF
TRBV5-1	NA	CASGFTLAGVSSGANVLTF
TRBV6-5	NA	CASSYSRVFNIQYF
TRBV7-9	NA	CASSRGDTEAFF
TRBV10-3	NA	CAISDGGGSDQPQHF
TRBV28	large	CASGLDSGYGYTF
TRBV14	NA	CASSRGIETGELFF
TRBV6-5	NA	CASSRAMNVDYGYTF
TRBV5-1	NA	CASSRDITGELFF
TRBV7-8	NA	CASSPLAGSYNEQFF
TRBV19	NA	CASSSGGSGAGELFF
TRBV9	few	CASSATSGGYNEQFF
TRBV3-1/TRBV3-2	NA	CASSQGPQGTRGYEQYF
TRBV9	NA	CASSVGSGQGGNEQYF
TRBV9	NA	CASSVATGRQGQETQYF
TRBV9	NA	CASSASSLPGANVLTF
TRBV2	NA	CASGGETGRRSYEQYF
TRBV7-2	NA	CASSLDGRFNEQFF
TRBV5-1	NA	CASSFNPDSTSTDTQYF
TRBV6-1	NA	CASSDQPSAIYTQYF
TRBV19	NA	CASSIEGQGAAYEQYF
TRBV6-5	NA	CASRDTMNTGELFF
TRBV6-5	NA	CASSLEPTGVNTEAFF
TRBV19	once	CASSITASNEQFF
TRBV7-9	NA	CASSQIWAPDQGTGELFF
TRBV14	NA	CASSLLTGDEQYF
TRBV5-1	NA	CASSEYSSGNTIYF
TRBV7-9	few	CASSPERGSDSYEQYF
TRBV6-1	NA	CASSEASGSSYEQYF
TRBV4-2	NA	CASSQGPGLAVDEQYF
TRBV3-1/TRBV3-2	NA	CASSHGQGVYNQPQHF
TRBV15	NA	CATSRAGQGFYEQFF
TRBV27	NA	CASSLYGFQRAGPSTDTQYF
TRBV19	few	CATQRSDRGRTGELFF
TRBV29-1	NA	CSVDRVAVPPPGGYNEQFF
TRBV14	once	CASSPTSTGYTWGTEAFF
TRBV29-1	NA	CSAEGDRGREQYF
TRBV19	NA	CASIPTRNHDYGYTF